One and the same sample provided the 17 T cell receptor beta chains below, sequenced in a study of lymphopenia after photon versus proton radiotherapy. The table came from immunoSEQ multiplex PCR; TCRdb's copy has only in-frame clones and leaves some out. The sample gives about 5,000 clones, 88% of which show up once; roughly 17% is in the top ten. The input for sequencing was peripheral blood, taken from a patient treated with photon-based radiotherapy. These receptors originate from a man aged 25 to 40 with gastric cancer.

V is TRBV27 and J is TRBJ2-1; a weak D match, TRBD2 (7 bases). Trimming removed 0 bases from V and 6 bases from J, with 12 bases in between. CDR3 length equals 15 residues. Germline values: CDR1 MNHEY, CDR2 SMNVEV (reference sequence). In nucleotides, the CDR3 is TGTGCCAGCAGTTTATCAGAGGGGGGGGGCAATGAGCAGTTCTTC. It specifies CASSLSEGGGNEQFF.

This clone was found a few times. The V call is TRBV4-3, the J call TRBJ1-1, with no clear D. The V end was cut by 2 bases, the J end by 0 bases, with 7 bases between. The CDR3 extends over 14 amino acids. Germline V CDR1 and CDR2: LGHNA, YSLEER. CDR3 nucleotide sequence: TGCGCCAGCAGCCAATCGGCAATGAACACTGAAGCTTTCTTT. As protein: CASSQSAMNTEAFF.

The chain couples TRBV28 to TRBJ2-5, with D unclear. The CDR3 is 14 amino acids. The V end was cut by 2 bases, the J end by 2 bases, with 9 bases between. In germline, CDR1 is MDHEN, CDR2 SYDVKM. CDR3 residues: CASSLGQPQETQYF. The CDR3 DNA reads TGTGCCAGCAGTTTAGGGCAGCCACAAGAGACCCAGTACTTC. Together with reference TRBV28 and TRBJ2-5, the CDR3 gives the full variable domain: DVKVTQSSRYLVKRTGEKVFLECVQDMDHENMFWYRQDPGLGLRLIYFSYDVKMKEKGDIPEGYSVSREKKERFSLILESASTNQTSMYLCASSLGQPQETQYFGPGTRLLVL.

This chain joins TRBV28 and TRBJ2-7; 10 bases line up with TRBD1. Trimming took 6 bases from V and 4 from J; bases not matched to a gene: 9. The germline gives CDR1 MDHEN, CDR2 SYDVKM. The CDR3 has 15 amino acids. The CDR3 reads CASSAPRTGGYEQYF. The CDR3 region has the DNA TGTGCCAGCAGCGCCCCGAGGACAGGGGGTTACGAGCAGTACTTC.

The sample holds one count of this clone. V is TRBV10-3 and J is TRBJ2-7, with D perhaps given as TRBD1 or TRBD2 (5 bases each). This CDR3 comprises 14 residues. Per germline, CDR1 ENHRY and CDR2 SYGVKD. The germline V and J ends were trimmed by 6 bases and 9 bases, with 21 bases remaining between them. The CDR3 loop is CAISLQNADGAQYF. DNA of the CDR3: TGTGCCATCAGCCTACAGAACGCCGACGGGGCGCAGTACTTC.

The chain has TRBV6-5 and TRBJ1-4; D unresolved. The CDR3 runs 15 residues. The V gene's germline CDR1 is MNHEY and CDR2 SVGAGI. V lost 2 bases and J lost 0, with 7 bases in between. DNA of the CDR3: TGTGCCAGCAGTTACGACACCTCAACTAATGAAAAACTGTTTTTT. It translates to CASSYDTSTNEKLFF.

The count of this clone is one. The rearrangement links TRBV18 to TRBJ2-2, with D uncertain. This CDR3 is built from 16 residues. Germline CDR1 is KGHSH and CDR2 is LQKENI. The ends were cut back, 2 bases at V and 0 bases at J, with 10 bases in the middle. The CDR3 nucleotides are TGTGCCAGCTCACCAGCATGGGGAACGAACACCGGGGAGCTGTTTTTT. Its translation: CASSPAWGTNTGELFF.

The V and J genes are TRBV7-9 and TRBJ1-6; D not certain. Germline CDR1 is SEHNR and CDR2 is FQNEAQ (reference sequence). The CDR3 runs 15 residues. Trimming pared 1 base from V and 8 bases from J, leaving 12 bases between. The CDR3 sequence is CASSLGRPRDSPLHF. The CDR3 nucleotides are TGTGCCAGCAGCTTAGGTCGGCCGAGGGATTCACCCCTCCACTTT.

The chain has TRBV9 and TRBJ2-5; D is possibly TRBD2 (5 bases). This CDR3 has 13 amino acids. The ends were cut back, 4 bases at V and 5 bases at J, with 12 bases in the middle. The V gene's germline CDR1 is SGDLS and CDR2 YYNGEE. The CDR3 DNA sequence: TGTGCCAGCAGCCGAGGGCCGGAGGAGACCCAGTACTTC. Its protein is CASSRGPEETQYF.

V usage is TRBV7-9 and J usage is TRBJ1-2; D gene unclear. The CDR3 has 15 residues. V was clipped by 1 base and J by 4 bases, with 13 bases between them. Germline V gene lookup returns CDR1 SEHNR and CDR2 FQNEAQ (reference sequence). CDR3 DNA: TGTGCCAGCAGCTTAGTCGTTCCAGATCTCTATGGCTACACCTTC. Translated: CASSLVVPDLYGYTF.

The chain uses TRBV11-3 and TRBJ2-3; tentatively, D is TRBD2 (6 bases). The CDR3 is 19 residues long. V was shortened by 1 base and J by 2 bases, with 22 bases between the two germline ends. In germline, CDR1 is SGHNT, CDR2 YENEEA. The CDR3 region has the DNA TGTGCCAGCAGCTTAGTTGTATTAAGGAGGCGGGACTTCACAGATACGCAGTATTTT. Amino acid sequence: CASSLVVLRRRDFTDTQYF.

The chain is built from TRBV19 and TRBJ1-3; 8 nucleotides line up with TRBD1. Germline V lookup: CDR1 LNHDA, CDR2 SQIVND (reference sequence). The CDR3 has 14 amino acids. The V segment lost 7 bases and the J segment 2 bases; nucleotides outside the gene matches: 4. The chain's CDR3 is CASTSDRAGNTIYF. The CDR3 DNA reads as TGTGCCAGTACCTCGGACAGGGCTGGAAACACCATATATTTT.

The rearrangement uses TRBV18 and TRBJ1-2; the match to TRBD1 covers 8 bases. Germline CDR1 is KGHSH and CDR2 is LQKENI. CDR3 length: 12 amino acids. The junction had 3 bases not matched to a gene; V was cut back by 5 bases and J by 7 bases. The CDR3 DNA follows: TGTGCCAGCTCAGCGGACAGGGTTGGCTACACCTTC. It translates to CASSADRVGYTF.

CDR3 coding DNA: TGTGCCAGTAGTATGAGGACTAGCGGGGGGATTAGCACAGATACGCAGTATTTT. As protein: CASSMRTSGGISTDTQYF. The rearrangement links TRBV19 to TRBJ2-3, with 14 bases lining up with TRBD2. This CDR3 comprises 18 residues. CDR1 and CDR2 from the germline V gene are LNHDA and SQIVND (reference sequence). J was trimmed by 0 bases and V by 3 bases; bases with no gene match: 5.

The chain couples TRBV7-3 to TRBJ2-2; TRBD2 matches at 14 bases. Trimming took 5 bases from V and 5 from J; bases not matched to a gene: 13. This CDR3 region has 19 residues. Germline-derived CDR1 and CDR2 are SGHTA and FQGTGA. The CDR3 nucleotides read TGTGCCAGCAGCCCCCGGGGACTAGCGGGGGCCTCATTAACCGGGGAGCTGTTTTTT. This sequence encodes CASSPRGLAGASLTGELFF.

The chain couples TRBV20-1 to TRBJ2-1, with D perhaps matching TRBD2 (5 bases). Germline V gives CDR1 DFQATT, CDR2 SNEGSKA (reference sequence). This CDR3 region has 10 residues. Deletions cut 7 bases from V and 8 bases from J, with 9 bases between. CDR3: CSVVSDEQFF. CDR3 nucleotide sequence: TGCAGTGTTGTTAGCGATGAGCAGTTCTTC.

Only one count was recorded for this clone. V is TRBV2 and J is TRBJ2-7, with 10 positions matching TRBD1. The CDR3 runs 12 residues. With V trimmed by 6 bases and J by 6 bases, 2 bases remained unmatched. The V gene's germline CDR1 is SNHLY and CDR2 FYNNEI. The CDR3 DNA follows: TGTGCCAGCAGGCGGACAGGGGGCGAGCAGTACTTC. This gives the protein CASRRTGGEQYF.